A single sample is the source of the 9 T cell receptor beta chains below, sequenced in a study of blood T cell repertoires in COVID-19 (TCRdb year 2020). Libraries were built with the immunoSEQ multiplex PCR assay. As stored in TCRdb, this immuneACCESS dataset retains in-frame rearrangements with V and J assigned. A fraction of the clones does not appear; measured against another copy, unresolved V genes explain less than half of the discrepancy, and the remainder lacks a known reason. This sample comprises 300,000 or so clones, roughly nine tenths of them detected only once. In total, the top ten clones hold about 0.93% of the sample. Input material: PBMCs or T cells enriched from blood (not recorded which). The receptors were gathered from a woman in her 30s who had recovered from COVID-19.

The sample holds one count of this clone. The gene calls are TRBV11-3 and TRBJ2-2; 7 nucleotides agree with TRBD1. CDR3 length equals 15 residues. Germline CDR1 SGHNT, CDR2 YENEEA. The J segment lost 0 bases and the V segment lost 5 bases, leaving 3 bases of the junction unmatched. In DNA, the CDR3 is TGTGCCAGCAGCACCGGGACAGCGAACACCGGGGAGCTGTTTTTT. Amino acids: CASSTGTANTGELFF.

The chain links TRBV28 to TRBJ1-6; a possible D gene is TRBD1 (5 bases). The V gene lost 5 bases and the J gene lost 6 bases, with 8 bases spanning the gap. CDR3 length: 13 amino acids. Germline V gene lookup returns CDR1 MDHEN and CDR2 SYDVKM. The chain's CDR3 is CASSTGFNSPLHF. The CDR3 DNA sequence: TGTGCCAGCAGTACAGGATTTAATTCACCCCTCCACTTT. The full variable domain, in which reference TRBV28 and TRBJ1-6 provide the parts outside the CDR3, is DVKVTQSSRYLVKRTGEKVFLECVQDMDHENMFWYRQDPGLGLRLIYFSYDVKMKEKGDIPEGYSVSREKKERFSLILESASTNQTSMYLCASSTGFNSPLHFGNGTRLTVT.

The chain is built from TRBV7-2 and TRBJ2-3; 15 bases align to TRBD2. The trim removed 4 bases at V and 1 base at J, leaving 9 bases unmatched. From germline, CDR1 is SGHTA and CDR2 FQGNSA. CDR3 length: 19 residues. The CDR3 region has the DNA TGTGCCAGCAGCTCCTCCCCGGGACTAGCGGGGGGCCGCACAGATACGCAGTATTTT. Amino acids: CASSSSPGLAGGRTDTQYF.

The chain has TRBV20-1 and TRBJ1-4; no firm D call. The CDR3 covers 15 residues. V lost 3 bases and J lost 2, with 13 bases in between. Germline assignment: CDR1 DFQATT and CDR2 SNEGSKA (reference sequence). The CDR3 coding sequence is TGCAGTGCTAGTTTCGTCGGGAGCACTAATGAAAAACTGTTTTTT. Amino acids: CSASFVGSTNEKLFF.

The chain carries TRBV15 and TRBJ2-7; D might be TRBD1 (6 bases). V lost 0 bases and J lost 0, with 15 bases in between. Per the germline V gene, CDR1 is LNHNV and CDR2 is YYDKDF (reference sequence). CDR3 size: 17 residues. In DNA form, the CDR3 reads TGTGCCACCAGCAGAGATTCTCTAAGGGGGAGCTCCTACGAGCAGTACTTC. It translates to CATSRDSLRGSSYEQYF.

This chain joins TRBV7-6 and TRBJ2-7; 8 nucleotides line up with TRBD1. The CDR3 totals 17 residues. J lost 4 bases, V lost 5 bases, and 16 bases had no gene match. Germline V gene data show CDR1 as SGHVS and CDR2 as FNYEAQ. CDR3 coding DNA: TGTGCCAGCAGCCCTTACCTTCCGGGACAGGTTGAATACGAGCAGTACTTC. Encoded protein: CASSPYLPGQVEYEQYF.

This sequence joins TRBV6-5 and TRBJ1-5; TRBD1 aligns across 7 bases. This CDR3 spans 15 amino acids. Germline trimming cut 5 bases from V and 5 bases from J; bases unmatched to any gene: 9. CDR1 and CDR2 (germline): MNHEY, SVGAGI. As DNA, the CDR3 is TGTGCCAGCAGTCCCGGTAGGGGGCTGGATCAGCCCCAGCATTTT. It specifies CASSPGRGLDQPQHF.

This clone was counted only a few times. The chain uses TRBV10-1 and TRBJ1-5; 7 positions agree with TRBD1. From germline, CDR1 is WNHNN and CDR2 SYGVQD (reference sequence). The CDR3 covers 18 residues. Trimming removed 0 bases from V and 0 bases from J; junction bases left unmatched: 8. The CDR3 protein is CASSESRLQGCSNQPQHF. The CDR3 DNA reads as TGCGCCAGCAGTGAGTCACGACTACAGGGGTGTAGCAATCAGCCCCAGCATTTT.

The V gene is TRBV7-2, the J gene TRBJ1-2, with 9 bases lining up with TRBD1. J gave up 7 bases and V 5 bases, and 14 bases lay outside the gene matches. CDR1 is SGHTA, CDR2 FQGNSA, per germline. The CDR3 extends over 16 amino acids. CDR3 in DNA: TGTGCCAGCAGCCCGAGAGAGCGAACAGGGGGCGGTGGCTACACCTTC. This encodes CASSPRERTGGGGYTF.